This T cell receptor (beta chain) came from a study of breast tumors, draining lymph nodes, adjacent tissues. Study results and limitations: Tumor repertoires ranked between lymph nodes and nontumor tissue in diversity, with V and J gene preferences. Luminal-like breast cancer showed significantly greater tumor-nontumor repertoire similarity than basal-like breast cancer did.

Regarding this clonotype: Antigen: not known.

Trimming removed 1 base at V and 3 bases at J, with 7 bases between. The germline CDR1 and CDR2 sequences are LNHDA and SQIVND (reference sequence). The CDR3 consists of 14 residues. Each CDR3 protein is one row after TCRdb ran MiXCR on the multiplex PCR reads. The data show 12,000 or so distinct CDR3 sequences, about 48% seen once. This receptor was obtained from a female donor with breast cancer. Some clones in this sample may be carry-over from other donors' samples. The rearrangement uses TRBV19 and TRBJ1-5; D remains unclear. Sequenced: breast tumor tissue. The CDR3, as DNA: TGTGCCAGTAGTATAGTAGCTCTCAATCAGCCCCAGCATTTT. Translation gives CASSIVALNQPQHF.